The source of this T cell receptor (beta chain) is a study of cytomegalovirus exposure and HLA in healthy donors. The primer mix had 60 Vbeta and 13 Jbeta primers. The table came from immunoSEQ multiplex PCR; TCRdb's copy has only in-frame clones and leaves some out. The sample has 150,000 to 200,000 clones; around 85% are singletons. Regarding this clone: Its antigen is undetermined.

The CDR3 covers 15 residues. V trimming: 2 bases; J trimming: 7 bases; junction bases outside the gene matches: 6. The germline V gene encodes CDR1 SNHLY and CDR2 FYNNEI. Donors showed nominal health when sampled, although they likely had unrecorded immune exposures. Study-wide findings and caveats: Accurate HLA-A and HLA-B prediction from TCR beta sequences was reported for most subjects. Later, TCR association rates were found to vary by HLA locus, highest for DRB1 and lowest for HLA-C. The authors enumerated roughly 160 TCR beta chains as linked to cytomegalovirus.

The chain carries TRBV2 and TRBJ1-5; TRBD1 aligns across 9 bases. What was sequenced was PBMCs. The sequence was obtained from a man aged 18 to 29 in good health and CMV-seropositive. CDR3: CASSEQGQGRQPQHF. The CDR3 bases are TGTGCCAGCAGTGAACAAGGACAGGGGAGACAGCCCCAGCATTTT.